This TCR beta chain was sequenced for a study of post-analysis software for immune sequencing data. Study-level points and caveats: Strong co-clustering by F measure was evident for samples that had been prepared in the same batch.

cDNA libraries for TCR beta contained unique molecular identifiers. TCRdb reprocessed the PCR reads with MiXCR, giving one entry per CDR3 protein. The sample has some 240,000 distinct CDR3 sequences, 30% to 45% seen once. In its sample, this clonotype was seen many times. No antigen is known for it. This TCR was sampled from a girl between 5 and 17 years old with multiple sclerosis. Sequencing was performed on blood.

CDR3 coding DNA: TGTGCCAGCAGCTTAGTTACTAGCGGGAGTCGTTTTGGCACAGATACGCAGTATTTT. Protein product: CASSLVTSGSRFGTDTQYF. The rearrangement uses TRBV7-9 and TRBJ2-3, with 11 bases identical to TRBD2. Germline values: CDR1 SEHNR, CDR2 FQNEAQ (reference sequence). CDR3 length: 19 amino acids. V lost 1 base, J lost 1 base, and 10 bases stayed unmatched.